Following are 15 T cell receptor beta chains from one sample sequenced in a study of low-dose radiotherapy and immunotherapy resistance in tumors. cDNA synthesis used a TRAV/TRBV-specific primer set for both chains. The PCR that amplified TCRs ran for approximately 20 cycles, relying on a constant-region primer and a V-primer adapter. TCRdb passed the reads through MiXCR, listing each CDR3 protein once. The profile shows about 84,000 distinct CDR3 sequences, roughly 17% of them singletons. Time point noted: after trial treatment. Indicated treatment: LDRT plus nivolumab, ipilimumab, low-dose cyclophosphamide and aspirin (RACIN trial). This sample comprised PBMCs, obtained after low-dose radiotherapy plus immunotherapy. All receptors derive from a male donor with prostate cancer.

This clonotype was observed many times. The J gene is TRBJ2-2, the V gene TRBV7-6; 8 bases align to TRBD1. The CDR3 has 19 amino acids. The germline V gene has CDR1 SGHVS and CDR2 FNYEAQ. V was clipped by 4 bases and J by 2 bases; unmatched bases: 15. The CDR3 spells CASSSKTPVGTGNTGELFF. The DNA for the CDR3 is TGTGCCAGCAGCTCCAAAACCCCGGTGGGGACAGGAAACACCGGGGAGCTGTTTTTT.

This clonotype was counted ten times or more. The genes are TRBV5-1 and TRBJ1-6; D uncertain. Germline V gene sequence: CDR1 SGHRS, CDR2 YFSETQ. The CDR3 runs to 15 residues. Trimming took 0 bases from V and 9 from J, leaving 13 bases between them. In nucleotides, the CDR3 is TGCGCCAGCAGCTTGGACCGGGCATATGTTTCACCCCTCCACTTT. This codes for CASSLDRAYVSPLHF. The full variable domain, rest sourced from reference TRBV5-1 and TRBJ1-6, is KAGVTQTPRYLIKTRGQQVTLSCSPISGHRSVSWYQQTPGQGLQFLFEYFSETQRNKGNFPGRFSGRQFSNSRSEMNVSTLELGDSALYLCASSLDRAYVSPLHFGNGTRLTVT.

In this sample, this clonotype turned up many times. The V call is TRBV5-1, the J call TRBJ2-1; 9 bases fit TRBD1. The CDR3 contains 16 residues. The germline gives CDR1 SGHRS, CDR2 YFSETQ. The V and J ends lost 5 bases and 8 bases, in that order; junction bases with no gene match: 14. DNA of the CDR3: TGCGCCAGCAGACACGGCCGGGACAGGGTTTCGTATGAGCAGTTCTTC. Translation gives CASRHGRDRVSYEQFF.

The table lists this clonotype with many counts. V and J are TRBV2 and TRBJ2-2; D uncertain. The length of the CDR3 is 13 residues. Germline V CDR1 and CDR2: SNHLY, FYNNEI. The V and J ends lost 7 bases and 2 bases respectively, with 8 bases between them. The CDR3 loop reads CASTRANTGELFF. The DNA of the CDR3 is TGTGCCAGCACTCGGGCCAACACCGGGGAGCTGTTTTTT. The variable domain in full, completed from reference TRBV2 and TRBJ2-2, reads EPEVTQTPSHQVTQMGQEVILRCVPISNHLYFYWYRQILGQKVEFLVSFYNNEISEKSEIFDDQFSVERPDGSNFTLKIRSTKLEDSAMYFCASTRANTGELFFGEGSRLTVL.

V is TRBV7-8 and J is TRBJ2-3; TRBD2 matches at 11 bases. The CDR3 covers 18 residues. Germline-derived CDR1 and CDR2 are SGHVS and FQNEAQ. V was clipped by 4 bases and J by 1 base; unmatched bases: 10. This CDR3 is CASSSLAGDRIGTDTQYF. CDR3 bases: TGTGCCAGCAGCTCACTAGCGGGAGACAGAATCGGCACAGATACGCAGTATTTT.

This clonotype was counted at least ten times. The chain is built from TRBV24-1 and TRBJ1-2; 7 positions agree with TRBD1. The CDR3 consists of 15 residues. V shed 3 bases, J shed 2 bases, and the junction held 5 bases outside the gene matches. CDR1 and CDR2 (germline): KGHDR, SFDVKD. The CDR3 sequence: CATSDAGTVNYGYTF. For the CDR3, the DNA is TGTGCCACCAGTGATGCCGGGACAGTAAACTATGGCTACACCTTC.

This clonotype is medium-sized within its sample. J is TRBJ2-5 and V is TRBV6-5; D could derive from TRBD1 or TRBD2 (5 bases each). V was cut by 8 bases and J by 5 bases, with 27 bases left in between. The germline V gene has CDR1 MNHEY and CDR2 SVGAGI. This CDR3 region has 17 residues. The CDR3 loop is CASSLGLWDGSAETQYF. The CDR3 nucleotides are TGTGCCAGCTCTCTAGGATTGTGGGACGGTTCCGCGGAGACCCAGTACTTC.

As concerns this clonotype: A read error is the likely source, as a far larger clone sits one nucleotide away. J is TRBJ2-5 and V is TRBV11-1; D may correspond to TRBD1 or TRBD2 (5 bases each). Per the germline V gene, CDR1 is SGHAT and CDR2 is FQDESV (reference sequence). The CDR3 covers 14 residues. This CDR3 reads CANSFRDGEETQYF. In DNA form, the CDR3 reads TGTGCCAACAGCTTCCGGGACGGTGAAGAGACCCAGTACTTC.

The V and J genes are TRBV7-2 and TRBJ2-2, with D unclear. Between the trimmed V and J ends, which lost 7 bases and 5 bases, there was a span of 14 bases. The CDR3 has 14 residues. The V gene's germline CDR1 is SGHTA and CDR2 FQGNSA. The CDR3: CASTTYLTTGELFF. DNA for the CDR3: TGTGCCAGCACCACTTACCTAACAACCGGGGAGCTGTTTTTT. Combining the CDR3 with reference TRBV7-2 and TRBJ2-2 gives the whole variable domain GAGVSQSPSNKVTEKGKDVELRCDPISGHTALYWYRQSLGQGLEFLIYFQGNSAPDKSGLPSDRFSAERTGGSVSTLTIQRTQQEDSAVYLCASTTYLTTGELFFGEGSRLTVL.

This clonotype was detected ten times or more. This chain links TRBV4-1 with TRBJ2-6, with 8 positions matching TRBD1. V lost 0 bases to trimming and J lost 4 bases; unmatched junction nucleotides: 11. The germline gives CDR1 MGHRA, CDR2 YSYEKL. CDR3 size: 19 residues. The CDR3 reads CASSQDGTGAALGANVLTF. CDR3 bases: TGCGCCAGCAGCCAAGACGGGACAGGAGCTGCTCTGGGGGCCAACGTCCTGACTTTC.

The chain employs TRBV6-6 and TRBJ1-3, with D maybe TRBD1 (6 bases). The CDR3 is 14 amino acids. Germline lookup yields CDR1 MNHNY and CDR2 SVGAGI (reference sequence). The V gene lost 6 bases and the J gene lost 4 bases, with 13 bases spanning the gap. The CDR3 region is CASSQGTEGNTIYF. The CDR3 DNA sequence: TGTGCCAGCAGCCAGGGGACGGAAGGAAACACCATATATTTT.

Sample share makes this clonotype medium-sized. In DNA form, the CDR3 reads TGTGCCAGCAGCCTTGGGCCCGGGACTAGCGGGGTTAATGAGCAGTTCTTC. Its translation: CASSLGPGTSGVNEQFF. The chain uses TRBV28 and TRBJ2-1; TRBD2 agrees at 13 bases. The J segment lost 7 bases and the V segment lost 6 bases, leaving 12 bases of the junction unmatched. Germline CDR1 MDHEN, CDR2 SYDVKM. The length of the CDR3 is 17 residues.

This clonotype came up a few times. DNA of the CDR3: TGTGCCAGCAGCTTAATCCCCAGCACAGATACGCAGTATTTT. Amino acids: CASSLIPSTDTQYF. The V and J genes are TRBV7-6 and TRBJ2-3; D gene ambiguous. This CDR3 has 14 residues. Trimming cost V 2 bases and J 0 bases, with 6 bases left between them. Germline-derived CDR1 and CDR2 are SGHVS and FNYEAQ.

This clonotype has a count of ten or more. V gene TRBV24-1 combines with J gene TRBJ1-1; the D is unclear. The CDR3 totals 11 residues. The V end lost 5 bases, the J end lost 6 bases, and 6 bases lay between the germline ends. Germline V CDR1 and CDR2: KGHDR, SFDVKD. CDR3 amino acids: CATSAGAEAFF. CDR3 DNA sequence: TGTGCCACCAGTGCCGGGGCTGAAGCTTTCTTT.

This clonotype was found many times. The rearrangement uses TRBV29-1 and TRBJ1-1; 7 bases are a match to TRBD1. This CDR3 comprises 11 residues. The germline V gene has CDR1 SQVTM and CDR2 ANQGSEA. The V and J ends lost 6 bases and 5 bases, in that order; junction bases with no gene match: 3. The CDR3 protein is CSVETGTEAFF. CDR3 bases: TGCAGCGTGGAGACAGGGACTGAAGCTTTCTTT.